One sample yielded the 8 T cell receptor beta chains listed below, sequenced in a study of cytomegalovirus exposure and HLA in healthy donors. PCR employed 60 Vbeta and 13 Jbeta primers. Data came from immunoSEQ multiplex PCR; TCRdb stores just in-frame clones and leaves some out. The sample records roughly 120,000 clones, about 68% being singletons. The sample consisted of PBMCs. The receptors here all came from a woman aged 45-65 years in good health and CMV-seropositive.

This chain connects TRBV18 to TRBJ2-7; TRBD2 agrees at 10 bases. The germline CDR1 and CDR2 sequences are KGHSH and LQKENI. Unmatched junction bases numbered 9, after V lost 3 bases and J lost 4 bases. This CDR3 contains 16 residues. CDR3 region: CASSPPGVAGGYEQYF. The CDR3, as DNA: TGTGCCAGCTCACCTCCCGGGGTAGCGGGAGGATACGAGCAGTACTTC.

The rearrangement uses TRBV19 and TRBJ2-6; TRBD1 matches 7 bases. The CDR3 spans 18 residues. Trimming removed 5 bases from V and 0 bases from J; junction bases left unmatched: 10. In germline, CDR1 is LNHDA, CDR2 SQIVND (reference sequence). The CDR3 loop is CASSARDRRGSGANVLTF. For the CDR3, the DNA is TGTGCCAGTAGTGCCCGGGACAGAAGAGGCTCTGGGGCCAACGTCCTGACTTTC.

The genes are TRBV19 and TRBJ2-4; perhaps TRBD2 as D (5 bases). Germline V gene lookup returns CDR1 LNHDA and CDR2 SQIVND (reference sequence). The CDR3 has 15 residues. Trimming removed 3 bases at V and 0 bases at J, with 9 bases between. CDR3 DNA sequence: TGTGCCAGTAGTATTGTCGGGGAAGCCAAAAACATTCAGTACTTC. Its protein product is CASSIVGEAKNIQYF. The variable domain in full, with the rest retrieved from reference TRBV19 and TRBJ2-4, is DGGITQSPKYLFRKEGQNVTLSCEQNLNHDAMYWYRQDPGQGLRLIYYSQIVNDFQKGDIAEGYSVSREKKESFPLTVTSAQKNPTAFYLCASSIVGEAKNIQYFGAGTRLSVL.

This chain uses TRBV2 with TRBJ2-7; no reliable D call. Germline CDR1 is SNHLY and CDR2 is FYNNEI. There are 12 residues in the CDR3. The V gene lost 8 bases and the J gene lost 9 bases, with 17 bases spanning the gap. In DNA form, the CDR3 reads TGTGCCAGCGATGTGGAGTTTGCCTCGCAGTACTTC. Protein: CASDVEFASQYF.

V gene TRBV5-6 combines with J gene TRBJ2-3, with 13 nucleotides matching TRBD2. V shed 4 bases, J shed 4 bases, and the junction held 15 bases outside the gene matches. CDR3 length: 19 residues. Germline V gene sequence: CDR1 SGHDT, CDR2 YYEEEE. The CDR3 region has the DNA TGTGCCAGCAGCCCCACTACTTTGACTAGCGGGGGGATGCCAGATACGCAGTATTTT. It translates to CASSPTTLTSGGMPDTQYF.

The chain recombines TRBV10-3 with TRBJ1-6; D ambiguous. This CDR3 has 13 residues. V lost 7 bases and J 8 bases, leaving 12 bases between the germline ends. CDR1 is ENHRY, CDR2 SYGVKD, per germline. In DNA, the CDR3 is TGTGCCATCAATTCCGGTATGGATTCACCCCTCCACTTT. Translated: CAINSGMDSPLHF.

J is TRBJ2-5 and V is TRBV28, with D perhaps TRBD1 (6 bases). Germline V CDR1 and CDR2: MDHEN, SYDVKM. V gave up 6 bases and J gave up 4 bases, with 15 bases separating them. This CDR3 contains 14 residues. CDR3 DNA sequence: TGTGCCAGCAGCCAAGGACAGCAAGGAGAGACCCAGTACTTC. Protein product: CASSQGQQGETQYF.

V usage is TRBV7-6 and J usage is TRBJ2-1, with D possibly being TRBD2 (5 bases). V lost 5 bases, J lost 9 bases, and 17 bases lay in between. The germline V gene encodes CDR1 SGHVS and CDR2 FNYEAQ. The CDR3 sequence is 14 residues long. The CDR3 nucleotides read TGTGCCAGCAGCCTAAACACGGTTGGAGGTGAGCAGTTCTTC. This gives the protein CASSLNTVGGEQFF. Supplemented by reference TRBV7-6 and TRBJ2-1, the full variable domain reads GAGVSQSPRYKVTKRGQDVALRCDPISGHVSLYWYRQALGQGPEFLTYFNYEAQQDKSGLPNDRFSAERPEGSISTLTIQRTEQRDSAMYRCASSLNTVGGEQFFGPGTRLTVL.